This TCR beta chain came from a study of early T cells in non-severe SARS-CoV-2 infection. Study context: Sequencing of bulk RNA from unsorted whole blood was done, without chain pairing.

With regard to this clonotype: The antigen remains undetermined.

Germline values: CDR1 KGHSH, CDR2 LQKENI. V lost 3 bases and J 3 bases, leaving 11 bases between the germline ends. The CDR3 is 14 residues long. Individual cDNA molecules carried attached unique molecular identifiers. TCRdb re-called the 5' RACE reads with MiXCR, one entry per CDR3 protein. The sample carries 75,000 to 90,000 distinct CDR3 sequences, about 10% recorded once. Study results and caveats: VDJdb matches were skewed toward anti-spike CD8 T cell responses.

The sample in question was whole blood, obtained at baseline. The chain recombines TRBV18 with TRBJ1-1, with D perhaps TRBD1 (5 bases). The sequence was collected from an adult who was a healthcare worker with PCR-confirmed SARS-CoV-2 infection or an uninfected control (not recorded which). The CDR3 here is CASSPGVADTEAFF. CDR3 sequence (DNA): TGTGCCAGCTCACCGGGGGTTGCGGACACTGAAGCTTTCTTT.